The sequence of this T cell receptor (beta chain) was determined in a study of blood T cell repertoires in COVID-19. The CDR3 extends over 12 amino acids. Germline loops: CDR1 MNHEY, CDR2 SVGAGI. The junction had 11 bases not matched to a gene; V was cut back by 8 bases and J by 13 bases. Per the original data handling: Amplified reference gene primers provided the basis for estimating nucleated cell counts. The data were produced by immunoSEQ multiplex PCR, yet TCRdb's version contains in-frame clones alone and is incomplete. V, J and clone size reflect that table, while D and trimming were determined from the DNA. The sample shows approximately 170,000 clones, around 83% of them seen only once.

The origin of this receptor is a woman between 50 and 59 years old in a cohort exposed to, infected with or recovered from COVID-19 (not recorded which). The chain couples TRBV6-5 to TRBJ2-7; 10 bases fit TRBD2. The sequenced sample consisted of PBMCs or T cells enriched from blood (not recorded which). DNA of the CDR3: TGTGCCAGCCATAGGGCCGGACTAGCGGTATACTTC. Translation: CASHRAGLAVYF.